Listed here is a single T cell receptor (beta chain). This entry belongs to a study of T cell changes during pregnancy in multiple sclerosis. Produced via immunoSEQ multiplex PCR; TCRdb's table is partial and in-frame only. Seen here are 30,000 to 35,000 clones, 85% to 90% observed once, and the top ten hold almost 8%. CDR1 is SGHDT, CDR2 YYEEEE, per germline. V was shortened by 4 bases and J by 2 bases, with 19 bases between the two germline ends. The CDR3 length is 17 residues. This clonotype was sampled from a female donor with multiple sclerosis, enrolled in a pregnancy study. The sample was CD8+ T cells from peripheral blood mononuclear cells, taken before pregnancy. This chain uses TRBV5-6 with TRBJ1-5; D is possibly TRBD1 (6 bases). CDR3 protein: CASSTSYRARGNQPQHF. The CDR3 DNA reads TGTGCCAGCAGCACTTCTTACAGGGCGCGGGGCAATCAGCCCCAGCATTTT.